This T cell receptor (beta chain) was retrieved from a study of blood T cell repertoires in COVID-19. This CDR3 contains 17 residues. Germline CDR1 reads MNHNY; CDR2 reads SVGAGI (reference sequence). J was trimmed by 0 bases and V by 5 bases; bases with no gene match: 6. This clone has more than one count but fewer than ten. Study members were between about 18 and 100 years old and lived in approximately 25 US regions. Method: immunoSEQ multiplex PCR; TCRdb's copy keeps in-frame clones and lacks some. The table records a few hundred thousand clones, approximately 90% of them present only once. Sequencing was done on a sample of PBMCs or T cells enriched from blood (not recorded which). The chain recombines TRBV6-6 with TRBJ2-3, with 12 bases fitting TRBD2. The clonotype was recovered from a man aged 18 to 29 who had recovered from COVID-19. CDR3 protein: CASSHPGLAGSTDTQYF. The CDR3 nucleotides read TGTGCCAGCAGTCACCCCGGACTAGCGGGAAGCACAGATACGCAGTATTTT.